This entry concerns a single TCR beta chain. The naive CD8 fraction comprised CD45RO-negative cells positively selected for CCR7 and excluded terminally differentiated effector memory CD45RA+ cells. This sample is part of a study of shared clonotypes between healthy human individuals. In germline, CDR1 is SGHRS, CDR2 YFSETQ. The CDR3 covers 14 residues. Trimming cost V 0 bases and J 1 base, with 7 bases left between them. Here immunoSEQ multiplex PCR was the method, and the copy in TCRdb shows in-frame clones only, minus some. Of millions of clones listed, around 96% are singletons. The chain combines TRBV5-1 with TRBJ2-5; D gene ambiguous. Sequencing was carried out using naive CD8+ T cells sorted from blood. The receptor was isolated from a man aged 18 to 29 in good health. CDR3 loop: CASSLEAVQETQYF. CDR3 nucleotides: TGCGCCAGCAGCTTGGAGGCAGTCCAAGAGACCCAGTACTTC.